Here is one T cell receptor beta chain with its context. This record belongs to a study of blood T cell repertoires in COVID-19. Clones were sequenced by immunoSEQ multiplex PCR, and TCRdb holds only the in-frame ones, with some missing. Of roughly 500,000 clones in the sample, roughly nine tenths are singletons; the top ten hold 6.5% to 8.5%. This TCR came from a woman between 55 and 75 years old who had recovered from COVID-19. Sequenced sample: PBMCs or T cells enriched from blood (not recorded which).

CDR3 sequence (DNA): TGTGCCACCAGTGATTTGTATGATCAGCCCCAGCATTTT. This gives the protein CATSDLYDQPQHF. This chain connects TRBV24-1 to TRBJ1-5; D is unresolved. V lost 0 bases and J lost 5, with 4 bases in between. Germline loops: CDR1 KGHDR, CDR2 SFDVKD. The CDR3 totals 13 residues.